This TCR beta chain was captured by sequencing in a study of blood T cell repertoires in COVID-19 (dated by TCRdb to about 2020). Regarding the complete study: The collaborator samples originated in the United States, Italy and Spain and spanned the acute and convalescent phases of COVID-19. HLA class I and class II types, where available, came from metadata supplied by the sample provider rather than from assay-based typing. The repertoires were released in a freely available public database meant as a resource for research on the immune response to SARS-CoV-2. The dataset comprised deeply sampled blood TCRbeta repertoires from subjects exposed to, actively infected with, or recovered from COVID-19. The material from the prospective study consisted of cDNA or gDNA derived from T cells, B-cell-depleted T cells, or PBMCs. Nearly every sample came with metadata listing a de-identified subject ID, COVID-19 status, age in years and sex. The samples were drawn from the first 160 participants of the ongoing ImmuneRACE study and from over a thousand subjects provided by 6 global collaborators.

With respect to this clone: It lacks a known antigen. No much larger clone is present one base from it, and per-base qualities are unavailable.

The paper as a whole reports these results and caveats: The quantity of clinical and demographic metadata differed by source and by participant and was supplied without curation.

TCRbeta CDR3 regions were amplified from genomic DNA by means of the immunoSEQ Assay, a bias-controlled multiplex PCR. Under the source paper's analysis protocol: Within the assay, amplification of reference gene primers was used to estimate how many nucleated cells each sample contained. To quantify the absolute abundance of each unique TCRbeta CDR3 rearrangement, sequence reads were collapsed and filtered. For each sample, productive Simpson clonality was calculated as the square root of Simpson's diversity index across productive rearrangements. The table comes from immuneACCESS by way of TCRdb, which keeps in-frame sequences with V and J called. Part of the clones is missing from these tables; in studies checked, under half for an unresolved V gene and the rest for unknown reasons. Clonal size and the V and J genes are those of that table, whereas D and trimming came from the DNA. The sample yields about 73,000 clones; approximately 83% were counted once. The ten largest make up around 30% of the sample.

The CDR3 goes from the cysteine to the phenylalanine over 14 residues. The sequence is cut down to CDR3 DNA, 42 bases in frame from base 1. The collaborating institutions used their own protocols to collect whole blood in K2EDTA tubes. For TCRbeta analysis, collaborators shipped samples in one of three forms: frozen whole blood, isolated PBMCs, or DNA extracted from either of those sample types. Sequenced material: peripheral blood. The sequence came from a human donor in a cohort sampled during active COVID-19. This chain is built from TRBV12-1 and TRBJ2-3; the D call TRBD2 from the table was never checked on the DNA. TRBV12-1 is annotated as a pseudogene. The CDR3 reads CARLTSGGGGTQYF. The sequence in DNA is TGTGCCAGGCTAACTAGCGGGGGGGGAGGTACGCAGTATTTT.